This TCR beta chain was obtained from a study of control samples from healthy donors and cancer patients. The protocol was immunoSEQ multiplex PCR, while the TCRdb copy is restricted to in-frame clones and leaves out a portion. The data contain about 80,000 clones, 70% to 90% of them singletons. The V and J ends lost 4 bases and 8 bases respectively, with 17 bases between them. CDR1 is SNHLY, CDR2 FYNNEI, per germline. This CDR3 comprises 14 residues. Material for sequencing was blood. This receptor was obtained from a woman aged 60-75 years in good health. This chain uses TRBV2 with TRBJ1-2; TRBD1 is a possible D gene (6 bases). The CDR3 region is CASSVRQVGVGYTF. In DNA, the CDR3 is TGTGCCAGCAGTGTAAGACAGGTCGGGGTAGGCTACACCTTC.